Listed here are 30 T cell receptor beta chains from one sample, sequenced in a study of human T cells and chemical hapten exposure. The time point is: patch test 1, 2 weeks after DPC sensitization. Noted treatment: therapeutic diphenylcyclopropenone sensitization with weekly scalp DPC. TCRdb re-called the RACE reads through MiXCR, storing one row per CDR3 protein. The sample contains 300,000 to 350,000 distinct CDR3 sequences, under 9% of which appear only once. Sequences were derived from whole blood, sampled in connection with sensitization to the hapten diphenylcyclopropenone (DPC). The receptors were sampled from a woman aged 18-35 years with alopecia areata. Some clones in this sample may be carry-over from other donors' samples.

This clonotype was found many times. The chain carries TRBV2 and TRBJ2-7, with 8 bases aligning to TRBD2. CDR3 size: 14 residues. Germline V gene lookup returns CDR1 SNHLY and CDR2 FYNNEI. Trimming at V came to 6 bases and at J to 2 bases, leaving 6 bases not matched to a gene. As DNA, the CDR3 is TGTGCCAGCAGCGAAACGGGACTAGCCTACGAGCAGTACTTC. Its translation: CASSETGLAYEQYF.

The chain carries TRBV24-1 and TRBJ2-3, with D tentatively TRBD1 (6 bases). Germline values: CDR1 KGHDR, CDR2 SFDVKD. V was trimmed by 7 bases and J by 8 bases, leaving 18 bases between them. The CDR3 contains 14 residues. The CDR3 DNA reads as TGTGCCACCAGGGACTTGGCCCTACAGGGTACGCAGTATTTT. Its protein is CATRDLALQGTQYF.

This clonotype appeared many times. V is TRBV4-3 and J is TRBJ2-5; D might be TRBD2 (5 bases). Trimming removed 4 bases from V and 4 bases from J, with 10 bases in between. CDR3 length equals 13 residues. Germline assignment: CDR1 LGHNA and CDR2 YSLEER. CDR3 in DNA: TGCGCCAGCAGCCCCCCGGGGAGAGAGACCCAGTACTTC. Translated, it gives CASSPPGRETQYF.

This clonotype was counted ten times or more. The chain couples TRBV6-2 or TRBV6-3 to TRBJ2-3; D perhaps matches TRBD2 (5 bases). Germline lookup yields CDR1 MNHEY and CDR2 SVGEGT. Trimming shortened V by 3 bases and J by 1 base, and 11 bases separated the two germline ends. The CDR3 totals 15 residues. CDR3 residues: CASSYHLGGTDTQYF. The CDR3 DNA follows: TGTGCCAGCAGTTATCACCTCGGGGGCACAGATACGCAGTATTTT.

This clonotype was seen a few times. V and J are TRBV4-3 and TRBJ2-1; TRBD2 agrees at 11 bases. The CDR3 extends over 17 amino acids. Germline CDR1 reads LGHNA; CDR2 reads YSLEER. The V gene end was trimmed by 3 bases and the J gene end by 4 bases; junction bases not matched to a gene: 8. For the CDR3, the DNA is TGCGCCAGCAGCCAGACTAGCGGGGAACAACTTTACAATGAGCAGTTCTTC. It specifies CASSQTSGEQLYNEQFF.

V and J are TRBV6-5 and TRBJ1-4; the D gene is possibly TRBD1 (5 bases). Germline CDR1 MNHEY, CDR2 SVGAGI. V lost 5 bases and J 17 bases, leaving 15 bases between the germline ends. The CDR3 is 11 residues long. CDR3 protein: CASSTGEAIFF. The CDR3 DNA sequence: TGTGCCAGCAGTACGGGGGAGGCCATATTTTTT.

In its sample, this clonotype was seen a few times. This chain uses TRBV29-1 with TRBJ2-1, with a possible D match to TRBD2 (7 bases). CDR3 size: 13 residues. Looked up from germline, CDR1 is SQVTM and CDR2 is ANQGSEA. Trimming cost V 5 bases and J 7 bases, with 15 bases left between them. CDR3 protein: CSVRRGAENEQFF. The CDR3 bases are TGCAGCGTTCGCCGGGGGGCCGAGAATGAGCAGTTCTTC.

This clonotype was seen only a few times. The chain links TRBV12-3 or TRBV12-4 to TRBJ2-1; 9 bases align to TRBD2. V shed 5 bases, J shed 7 bases, and the junction held 12 bases outside the gene matches. The CDR3 runs to 16 residues. The CDR3 spells CASSRSGTSLGNEQFF. Written as DNA, the CDR3 is TGTGCCAGCAGTCGTTCCGGGACTAGCTTGGGAAATGAGCAGTTCTTC.

This clonotype was seen a few times. The chain couples TRBV2 to TRBJ1-4; D is undetermined. Germline-derived CDR1 and CDR2 are SNHLY and FYNNEI. The CDR3 is made up of 13 amino acids. V was clipped by 0 bases and J by 10 bases, with 9 bases between them. DNA of the CDR3: TGTGCCAGCAGTGAAGCGCCAAGAGGAAAACTGTTTTTT. This sequence encodes CASSEAPRGKLFF.

For the CDR3, the DNA is TGTGCCAGCTCACGACTCCCGGGATCCGATGAAAAACTGTTTTTT. It is translated as CASSRLPGSDEKLFF. This chain links TRBV18 with TRBJ1-4; D is uncertain. CDR1 is KGHSH and CDR2 is LQKENI in the germline V gene. The CDR3 is 15 amino acids. Trimming stripped 4 bases from V and 6 bases from J, with 15 bases between.

This clonotype was counted ten times or more. The chain combines TRBV12-5 with TRBJ2-1; D ambiguous. Trimming removed 1 base at V and 9 bases at J, with 13 bases between. CDR1 and CDR2 from the germline V gene are LGHNT and FRNRAP. This CDR3 region has 14 residues. The chain's CDR3 is CASGLDPILGEQFF. For the CDR3, the DNA is TGTGCTAGTGGTTTGGACCCAATCCTCGGTGAGCAGTTCTTC.

This clonotype was counted a few times. The chain combines TRBV12-3 or TRBV12-4 with TRBJ1-5, with a weak D call TRBD1 (6 bases). CDR3 size: 16 residues. V was shortened by 6 bases and J by 0 bases, with 15 bases between the two germline ends. This chain's CDR3 is CASSLGQHSSNQPQHF. CDR3 nucleotides: TGTGCCAGCAGCCTGGGACAACACTCTAGCAATCAGCCCCAGCATTTT.

This clonotype was seen only a few times. The rearrangement links TRBV7-9 to TRBJ2-1, with D unresolved. The CDR3 contains 14 residues. CDR1 and CDR2 from the germline V gene are SEHNR and FQNEAQ (reference sequence). V was cut by 4 bases and J by 4 bases, with 11 bases left in between. CDR3 DNA sequence: TGTGCCAGCAGCTCAGGCCGATTGTACAATGAGCAGTTCTTC. It yields the protein CASSSGRLYNEQFF. Full variable domain (remainder filled in from reference TRBV7-9 and TRBJ2-1): DTGVSQNPRHKITKRGQNVTFRCDPISEHNRLYWYRQTLGQGPEFLTYFQNEAQLEKSRLLSDRFSAERPKGSFSTLEIQRTEQGDSAMYLCASSSGRLYNEQFFGPGTRLTVL.

The chain has TRBV6-5 and TRBJ2-3; 7 bases agree with TRBD1. CDR1 and CDR2 from the germline V gene are MNHEY and SVGAGI. J gave up 2 bases and V 0 bases, and 8 bases lay outside the gene matches. This CDR3 comprises 17 residues. CDR3 protein: CASSYSATGSLTDTQYF. CDR3 coding DNA: TGTGCCAGCAGTTACTCGGCGACAGGGTCCCTCACAGATACGCAGTATTTT.

This clonotype was seen once. The genes are TRBV5-5 and TRBJ2-2; the D gene is possibly TRBD1 (6 bases). The CDR3 sequence is 16 residues long. The germline V gene encodes CDR1 SGHKS and CDR2 YYEKEE (reference sequence). The ends were cut back, 4 bases at V and 2 bases at J, with 15 bases in the middle. CDR3 in amino acids: CASSVPSGHNTGELFF. The CDR3 DNA reads as TGTGCCAGCAGCGTACCTTCGGGACACAACACCGGGGAGCTGTTTTTT.

This clonotype was counted ten times or more. The CDR3 spells CASKNQETQYF. The CDR3 DNA reads as TGTGCCAGCAAAAACCAAGAGACCCAGTACTTC. V and J are TRBV28 and TRBJ2-5; D gene uncertain. Germline lookup yields CDR1 MDHEN and CDR2 SYDVKM. This CDR3 spans 11 amino acids. With 7 bases removed from V and 0 bases from J, the gap between germline ends came to 3 bases. The full variable domain, in which reference TRBV28 and TRBJ2-5 provide the parts outside the CDR3, is DVKVTQSSRYLVKRTGEKVFLECVQDMDHENMFWYRQDPGLGLRLIYFSYDVKMKEKGDIPEGYSVSREKKERFSLILESASTNQTSMYLCASKNQETQYFGPGTRLLVL.

This chain joins TRBV27 and TRBJ2-3; D not certain. Per the germline V gene, CDR1 is MNHEY and CDR2 is SMNVEV (reference sequence). The CDR3 consists of 13 residues. V was trimmed by 5 bases and J by 2 bases, leaving 8 bases between them. CDR3 bases: TGTGCCAGCAGTGCCGACATCACAGATACGCAGTATTTT. Protein: CASSADITDTQYF.

Ten or more counts support this clonotype. The V call is TRBV6-5, the J call TRBJ1-2; D is perhaps TRBD1 (6 bases). V lost 1 base, J lost 6 bases, and 15 bases lay in between. The germline V gene has CDR1 MNHEY and CDR2 SVGAGI. This CDR3 spans 15 amino acids. The CDR3 reads CASSYLNRVGDGYTF. The CDR3 DNA sequence: TGTGCCAGCAGTTACTTGAACAGGGTTGGAGATGGCTACACCTTC.

The V and J genes are TRBV7-2 and TRBJ2-5; D is unresolved. Trimming took off 3 bases at V and 5 bases at J, with 4 bases between the two ends. The CDR3 runs to 11 residues. Germline-derived CDR1 and CDR2 are SGHTA and FQGNSA. The CDR3 coding sequence is TGTGCCAGCAGCTTTGACGAGACCCAGTACTTC. This gives the protein CASSFDETQYF.

The rearrangement joins TRBV10-3 to TRBJ2-3; D may be TRBD1 (7 bases). The CDR3 covers 15 residues. In germline, CDR1 is ENHRY, CDR2 SYGVKD. V lost 6 bases and J 3 bases, leaving 16 bases between the germline ends. CDR3 sequence: CAIRPSRGETDTQYF. In nucleotides, the CDR3 is TGTGCCATCAGACCATCCAGGGGGGAAACAGATACGCAGTATTTT.

This clonotype was detected a few times. V gene TRBV6-5 combines with J gene TRBJ1-5; D is uncertain. The germline CDR1 and CDR2 sequences are MNHEY and SVGAGI. The CDR3 runs to 13 residues. V was cut by 2 bases and J by 7 bases, with 9 bases left in between. CDR3 residues: CASSYGVRQPQHF. DNA of the CDR3: TGTGCCAGCAGTTACGGGGTCAGGCAGCCCCAGCATTTT.

This clonotype occurred many times. The chain is built from TRBV28 and TRBJ2-3, with D possibly being TRBD2 (5 bases). V lost 3 bases, J lost 4 bases, and 14 bases lay in between. This CDR3 has 15 amino acids. Germline V gene sequence: CDR1 MDHEN, CDR2 SYDVKM. The CDR3 DNA sequence: TGTGCCAGCAGTTTGGGGAGCCCCCCAGCAGATACGCAGTATTTT. Its protein is CASSLGSPPADTQYF.

This clonotype was counted at least ten times. The V and J genes are TRBV6-1 and TRBJ1-4, with D possibly matching TRBD1 (5 bases). V was pared by 4 bases and J by 3 bases, with 9 bases between. The CDR3 runs to 14 residues. Germline CDR1 reads MNHNS; CDR2 reads SASEGT. CDR3 sequence: CASSVQGANEKLFF. The CDR3, as DNA: TGTGCCAGCAGTGTCCAGGGAGCTAATGAAAAACTGTTTTTT.

As concerns this clonotype: This clone may be a read error of a much larger clone one base away. V and J are TRBV18 and TRBJ2-7; 8 bases align to TRBD2. The CDR3 consists of 15 residues. Germline V gene lookup returns CDR1 KGHSH and CDR2 LQKENI. The CDR3 region has the DNA TGTGCCAGCTCACGCTCTAGCGGGCTATCCTACGAGCAGCACTTC. Amino acid sequence: CASSRSSGLSYEQHF.

In its sample, this clonotype was seen a few times. The J gene is TRBJ1-2, the V gene TRBV12-3 or TRBV12-4; D gene ambiguous. This CDR3 contains 15 residues. V lost 3 bases and J lost 2, with 13 bases in between. The CDR3 DNA reads as TGTGCCAGCAGTTTGGAACGCCGGAGCAACTATGGCTACACCTTC. Its protein is CASSLERRSNYGYTF.

This clonotype appeared a few times. The chain recombines TRBV5-1 with TRBJ2-3; 7 bases agree with TRBD2. The V and J ends lost 3 bases and 3 bases, in that order; junction bases with no gene match: 4. This CDR3 is built from 14 residues. Per the germline V gene, CDR1 is SGHRS and CDR2 is YFSETQ. The CDR3 bases are TGCGCCAGCAGCTCCAGCGGGGAAACAGATACGCAGTATTTT. This sequence encodes CASSSSGETDTQYF.

The V gene is TRBV19, the J gene TRBJ2-1, with 9 bases that match TRBD1. Trimming removed 6 bases from V and 5 bases from J; junction bases left unmatched: 5. In germline, CDR1 is LNHDA, CDR2 SQIVND (reference sequence). CDR3 length equals 14 residues. For the CDR3, the DNA is TGTGCCAGTAGCCGGGACAGGGTCCACAATGAGCAGTTCTTC. Protein sequence: CASSRDRVHNEQFF.

This clonotype has ten or more counts. Here the CDR3 DNA reads TGTGCCAGCAGATTCGGACAGGGGCTTTCTACGGAGCAGTACTTC. Its protein is CASRFGQGLSTEQYF. This chain uses TRBV5-5 with TRBJ2-7, with 9 bases fitting TRBD1. Germline loops: CDR1 SGHKS, CDR2 YYEKEE (reference sequence). Trimming cost V 5 bases and J 7 bases; bases outside gene matches: 13. CDR3 length: 15 residues.

This clonotype was counted only a few times. The V call is TRBV11-2, the J call TRBJ2-7; 9 bases are shared with TRBD2. CDR1 and CDR2 from the germline V gene are SGHAT and FQNNGV. There are 15 residues in the CDR3. Losses at the gene ends were 5 bases for V and 2 bases for J; bases not matched to a gene: 7. The CDR3 region has the DNA TGTGCCAGCAGCCCCGGCGCGGGGGGGGCCTACGAGCAGTACTTC. As protein: CASSPGAGGAYEQYF.

This clonotype was seen more than once but under ten times. The V gene is TRBV6-6, the J gene TRBJ1-5; D is undetermined. CDR1 and CDR2 from the germline V gene are MNHNY and SVGAGI (reference sequence). The CDR3 has 16 amino acids. Trimming removed 2 bases at V and 0 bases at J, with 11 bases between. The DNA of the CDR3 is TGTGCCAGCAGTTACAATGCGGTCTATAGCAATCAGCCCCAGCATTTT. It encodes CASSYNAVYSNQPQHF.